A single TCR beta chain is shown here with its context. Its antigen remains unidentified. A read error may produce the germline difference seen at one junction end. This entry comes from a study of tumor and adjacent non-tumor tissue in lung cancer. Across the whole study: Samples averaged about 3.8 million productive TCRbeta reads each. Broader study findings: TCR diversity was significantly greater in tumor than normal lung tissue.

A modified ARM-PCR protocol with three rounds of nested PCR amplified TCRbeta. TCRdb re-called the multiplex PCR reads through MiXCR, storing one row per CDR3 protein. The sample consists of 69,000 or so distinct CDR3 sequences, around 73% of them appearing once. The CDR3 is 14 amino acids. Per germline, CDR1 SGHAT and CDR2 FQDESV (reference sequence). The template was RNA from unsorted bulk tissue. Sequenced sample: lung tumor tissue. V and J are TRBV11-1 and TRBJ2-1; D might be TRBD2 (5 bases). This clonotype was obtained from a man aged 55 to 70 with non-small cell lung cancer. Written as DNA, the CDR3 is TGTGCCAGCGAGACGTGTGAGGGCCGTGGTGAGCGGTTCTTC. Translation gives CASETCEGRGERFF.